A selection of T cell receptor beta chains follows, all from one sample in a study of blood T cells in healthy people across ages. In TCRdb, the 5' RACE reads were re-called with MiXCR into one record per CDR3 protein. Of approximately 960,000 distinct CDR3 sequences in the sample, 25% to 30% were seen once. The same data also went into a second study, on T cells of mothers and their children.

Sequenced material: blood. Every receptor here comes from a woman in her thirties or forties in good health. Each CDR3 is given with its conserved first and last residue. A D gene is named only where the DNA matches it firmly. For some rows the clone size is stated as once, few or many, or as a class when expanded; others skip it.

size: .; D: .; V: TRBV7-2; J: TRBJ1-3; CDR3: CASSLGGLISGNTIYF; DNA: TGTGCCAGCAGCTTAGGGGGCCTAATCTCTGGAAACACCATATATTTT
size: .; D: .; V: TRBV3-1; J: TRBJ1-1; CDR3: CASSQDRAGLNTEAFF; DNA: TGTGCCAGCAGCCAAGATCGAGCCGGATTGAACACTGAAGCTTTCTTT
size: many; D: .; V: TRBV15; J: TRBJ2-7; CDR3: CATSRGRGPYEQYF; DNA: TGTGCCACCAGCAGAGGTCGAGGGCCCTACGAGCAGTACTTC
size: .; D: .; V: TRBV6-5; J: TRBJ1-5; CDR3: CASSLQGWNQPQHF; DNA: TGTGCCAGCAGTTTACAGGGTTGGAATCAGCCCCAGCATTTT
size: few; D: .; V: TRBV7-2; J: TRBJ2-3; CDR3: CVSSGGQADTQYF; DNA: TGTGTCAGCAGCGGGGGACAGGCAGATACGCAGTATTTT
size: .; D: TRBD2; V: TRBV4-1; J: TRBJ2-1; CDR3: CASSQATSGRASSSYNEQFF; DNA: TGCGCCAGCAGCCAAGCGACTAGCGGGAGGGCCAGTAGCTCCTACAATGAGCAGTTCTTC
size: few; D: TRBD1; V: TRBV20-1; J: TRBJ1-2; CDR3: CSAPPGQGLYNYGYTF; DNA: TGCAGTGCTCCACCGGGACAGGGACTCTATAACTATGGCTACACCTTC
size: .; D: .; V: TRBV7-2; J: TRBJ1-1; CDR3: CASSPNIRQVLNTEAFF; DNA: TGTGCCAGCAGCCCTAATATTCGACAGGTACTGAACACTGAAGCTTTCTTT
size: once; D: .; V: TRBV28; J: TRBJ2-1; CDR3: CASTTRWEQFF; DNA: TGTGCCAGCACCACGAGGTGGGAGCAGTTCTTC
size: .; D: .; V: TRBV30; J: TRBJ2-1; CDR3: CAWSATGLTYNEQFF; DNA: TGTGCCTGGAGTGCTACAGGGTTGACCTACAATGAGCAGTTCTTC
size: .; D: .; V: TRBV12-3/TRBV12-4; J: TRBJ1-2; CDR3: CASSLSYQGGYTF; DNA: TGTGCCAGCAGTTTATCTTATCAGGGAGGCTACACCTTC
size: .; D: .; V: TRBV6-2/TRBV6-3; J: TRBJ1-2; CDR3: CASRINQGNYGYTF; DNA: TGTGCCAGCAGGATCAACCAGGGAAACTATGGCTACACCTTC
size: .; D: .; V: TRBV4-1; J: TRBJ1-5; CDR3: CASSPREGVLPQHF; DNA: TGCGCCAGCAGCCCCCGAGAGGGAGTACTGCCCCAGCATTTT
size: .; D: TRBD2; V: TRBV6-5; J: TRBJ2-1; CDR3: CASSRLAGDAYNEQFF; DNA: TGTGCCAGCAGTCGACTAGCGGGAGATGCTTACAATGAGCAGTTCTTC
size: few; D: .; V: TRBV7-3; J: TRBJ2-3; CDR3: CASSFTGGRADTQYF; DNA: TGTGCCAGCAGCTTTACCGGGGGGCGGGCAGATACGCAGTATTTT
size: few; D: TRBD2; V: TRBV9; J: TRBJ2-3; CDR3: CASSVRLAGVDTQYF; DNA: TGTGCCAGCAGCGTAAGACTAGCGGGGGTTGATACGCAGTATTTT
size: .; D: TRBD2; V: TRBV4-1; J: TRBJ2-7; CDR3: CASSQTGTSRDEQYF; DNA: TGCGCCAGCAGCCAAACCGGGACTAGCCGGGACGAGCAGTACTTC
size: .; D: TRBD1; V: TRBV27; J: TRBJ2-1; CDR3: CVSRKGQNYYNEQFF; DNA: TGTGTCAGCAGGAAGGGACAGAATTACTACAATGAGCAGTTCTTC
size: .; D: TRBD1; V: TRBV19; J: TRBJ1-4; CDR3: CASSPGQGDEKLFF; DNA: TGTGCCAGTAGCCCGGGACAGGGGGATGAAAAACTGTTTTTT
size: .; D: TRBD1; V: TRBV15; J: TRBJ1-1; CDR3: CATSMGTGRGGTEAFF; DNA: TGTGCCACCAGCATGGGGACAGGTCGTGGGGGGACTGAAGCTTTCTTT
size: many; D: TRBD2; V: TRBV7-2; J: TRBJ2-5; CDR3: CASSLAGAKETQYF; DNA: TGTGCCAGCAGTCTAGCGGGGGCTAAGGAGACCCAGTACTTC
size: .; D: TRBD1; V: TRBV16; J: TRBJ2-4; CDR3: CASSQVRQGGIQYF; DNA: TGTGCCAGCAGCCAAGTTCGACAGGGCGGCATTCAGTACTTC
size: many; D: .; V: TRBV9; J: TRBJ1-2; CDR3: CASSVGGGANYGYTF; DNA: TGTGCCAGCAGCGTAGGCGGGGGTGCCAACTATGGCTACACCTTC
size: .; D: .; V: TRBV7-9; J: TRBJ2-3; CDR3: CASIRAGGSTDTQYF; DNA: TGTGCCAGCATTAGGGCAGGAGGAAGCACAGATACGCAGTATTTT
size: few; D: TRBD1; V: TRBV2; J: TRBJ2-1; CDR3: CASSRDRGSEQFF; DNA: TGTGCCAGCAGTAGGGACAGGGGTAGTGAGCAGTTCTTC
size: once; D: .; V: TRBV6-5; J: TRBJ2-7; CDR3: CASSKRDGYEQYF; DNA: TGTGCCAGCAGTAAACGGGACGGGTACGAGCAGTACTTC
size: few; D: .; V: TRBV7-9; J: TRBJ2-7; CDR3: CASSLEVLSEQYF; DNA: TGTGCCAGCAGCTTAGAGGTCCTAAGCGAGCAGTACTTC
size: few; D: TRBD1; V: TRBV28; J: TRBJ1-2; CDR3: CASSRQGPNYGYTF; DNA: TGTGCCAGCAGTAGACAGGGGCCTAACTATGGCTACACCTTC
size: .; D: TRBD1; V: TRBV6-1; J: TRBJ1-2; CDR3: CAGTGNYGYTF; DNA: TGTGCCGGGACAGGGAACTATGGCTACACCTTC
size: .; D: .; V: TRBV20-1; J: TRBJ1-1; CDR3: CSARKGHEAFF; DNA: TGCAGTGCTAGAAAAGGTCATGAAGCTTTCTTT
size: .; D: .; V: TRBV7-3; J: TRBJ2-7; CDR3: CASPKRTPSYEQYF; DNA: TGTGCCAGCCCCAAAAGGACTCCTTCCTACGAGCAGTACTTC
size: .; D: TRBD2; V: TRBV5-1; J: TRBJ2-2; CDR3: CASSTGTTTGELFF; DNA: TGCGCCAGCAGTACCGGGACTACAACCGGGGAGCTGTTTTTT
size: once; D: .; V: TRBV5-1; J: TRBJ2-1; CDR3: CASSLEAQEIPNEQFF; DNA: TGCGCCAGCAGCTTGGAAGCCCAGGAAATCCCAAATGAGCAGTTCTTC
size: .; D: TRBD1; V: TRBV20-1; J: TRBJ1-5; CDR3: CSASHSGTGSNQPQHF; DNA: TGCAGTGCTAGTCATTCCGGGACAGGTAGCAATCAGCCCCAGCATTTT
size: .; D: TRBD1; V: TRBV12-5; J: TRBJ2-1; CDR3: CASGLTGGYPNEQFF; DNA: TGTGCTAGTGGTTTGACAGGGGGCTATCCGAATGAGCAGTTCTTC
size: many; D: TRBD2; V: TRBV6-5; J: TRBJ2-1; CDR3: CVSSGGFSNEQFF; DNA: TGTGTCAGTAGCGGGGGTTTCTCCAATGAGCAGTTCTTC
size: many; D: .; V: TRBV5-6; J: TRBJ1-2; CDR3: CASSSRNYGYTF; DNA: TGTGCCAGCAGCTCTCGGAACTATGGCTACACCTTC
size: few; D: .; V: TRBV5-1; J: TRBJ2-2; CDR3: CASSLSGPQGSGELFF; DNA: TGCGCCAGCAGCTTATCAGGGCCTCAGGGATCCGGGGAGCTGTTTTTT
size: .; D: .; V: TRBV7-2; J: TRBJ1-5; CDR3: CASSLAGRQSNQPQHF; DNA: TGTGCCAGCAGCTTAGCGGGCAGACAAAGCAATCAGCCCCAGCATTTT
size: .; D: TRBD1; V: TRBV12-3/TRBV12-4; J: TRBJ1-1; CDR3: CASSLNRGEAFF; DNA: TGTGCCAGCAGTTTAAACAGGGGGGAAGCTTTCTTT